The T cell receptor beta chain described here comes from a study of T-cell memory formation after mild COVID-19. Study-wide results and caveats: The study found contracting CD4+ clones mainly in CM and EM and contracting CD8+ clones in EMRA. Later expanders leaned toward CD4+, whereas clones contracting from day 15 to 85 were balanced CD4/CD8. Prior to infection, memory already included some responding clones, suggesting cross-reactive memory joined.

The CDR3 has 16 residues. CDR1 and CDR2 (germline): MNHNY, SVGAGI (reference sequence). The V and J ends lost 0 bases and 2 bases, in that order; junction bases with no gene match: 6. This clonotype was counted a few times. Its antigen is as yet unknown. TCRdb re-derived calls from the 5' RACE reads in MiXCR, one entry per CDR3 protein. The top ten clones hold approximately 12% of a sample with hundreds of thousands of distinct CDR3 sequences, approximately 20% of them seen once. The sequence was collected from an adult woman who had mild COVID-19 (a few samples of this study predate the infection). Cell type and time point are not known. The V call is TRBV6-6, the J call TRBJ2-7; 8 nucleotides line up with TRBD1. The sequenced sample was PBMCs or a T cell subset sorted from them (not recorded which). The CDR3: CASSYSRDRLTYEQYF. The CDR3 DNA reads TGTGCCAGCAGTTACTCGAGGGACAGGCTAACCTACGAGCAGTACTTC.